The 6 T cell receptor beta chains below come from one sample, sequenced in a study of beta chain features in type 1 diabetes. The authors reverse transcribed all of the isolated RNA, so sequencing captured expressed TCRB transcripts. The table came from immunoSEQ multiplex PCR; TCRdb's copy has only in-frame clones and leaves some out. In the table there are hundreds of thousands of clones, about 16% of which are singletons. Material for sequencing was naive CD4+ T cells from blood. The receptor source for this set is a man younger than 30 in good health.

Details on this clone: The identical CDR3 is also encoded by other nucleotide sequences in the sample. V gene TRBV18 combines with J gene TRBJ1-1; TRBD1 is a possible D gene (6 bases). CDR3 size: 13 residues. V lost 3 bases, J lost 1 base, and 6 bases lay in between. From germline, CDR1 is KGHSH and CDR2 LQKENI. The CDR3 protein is CASSPRGNTEAFF. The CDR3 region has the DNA TGTGCCAGCTCACCCAGGGGGAACACTGAAGCTTTCTTT.

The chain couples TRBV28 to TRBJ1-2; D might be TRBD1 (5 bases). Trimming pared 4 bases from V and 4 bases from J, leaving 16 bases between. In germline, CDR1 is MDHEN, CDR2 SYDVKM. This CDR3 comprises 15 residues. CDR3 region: CASSSLGQGPYGYTF. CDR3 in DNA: TGTGCCAGCAGTTCCCTTGGGCAGGGCCCCTATGGCTACACCTTC.

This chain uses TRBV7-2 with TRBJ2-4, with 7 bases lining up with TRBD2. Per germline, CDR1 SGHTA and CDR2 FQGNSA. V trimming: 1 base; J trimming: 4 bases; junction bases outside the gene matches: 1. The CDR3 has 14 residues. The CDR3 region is CASSLGSGKNIQYF. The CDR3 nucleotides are TGTGCCAGCAGCTTAGGTAGCGGGAAAAACATTCAGTACTTC.

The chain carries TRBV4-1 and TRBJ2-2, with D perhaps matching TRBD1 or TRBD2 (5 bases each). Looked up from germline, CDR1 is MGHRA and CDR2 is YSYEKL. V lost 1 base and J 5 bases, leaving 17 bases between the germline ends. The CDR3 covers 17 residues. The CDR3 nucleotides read TGCGCCAGCAGCCAAGTTACCCTGGGGGTGAGAACCGGGGAGCTGTTTTTT. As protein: CASSQVTLGVRTGELFF.

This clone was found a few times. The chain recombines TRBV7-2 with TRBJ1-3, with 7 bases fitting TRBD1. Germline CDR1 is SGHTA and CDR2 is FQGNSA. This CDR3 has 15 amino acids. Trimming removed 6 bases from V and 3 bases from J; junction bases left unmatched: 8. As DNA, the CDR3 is TGTGCCAGCAGGCGTCGAGGGGGCATTGGAAACACCATATATTTT. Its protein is CASRRRGGIGNTIYF.

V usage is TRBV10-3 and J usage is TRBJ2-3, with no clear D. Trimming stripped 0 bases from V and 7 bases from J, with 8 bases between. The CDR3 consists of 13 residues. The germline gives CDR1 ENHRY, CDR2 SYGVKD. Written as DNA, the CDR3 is TGTGCCATCAGTGAGTCGACGCTTAATACGCAGTATTTT. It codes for CAISESTLNTQYF.